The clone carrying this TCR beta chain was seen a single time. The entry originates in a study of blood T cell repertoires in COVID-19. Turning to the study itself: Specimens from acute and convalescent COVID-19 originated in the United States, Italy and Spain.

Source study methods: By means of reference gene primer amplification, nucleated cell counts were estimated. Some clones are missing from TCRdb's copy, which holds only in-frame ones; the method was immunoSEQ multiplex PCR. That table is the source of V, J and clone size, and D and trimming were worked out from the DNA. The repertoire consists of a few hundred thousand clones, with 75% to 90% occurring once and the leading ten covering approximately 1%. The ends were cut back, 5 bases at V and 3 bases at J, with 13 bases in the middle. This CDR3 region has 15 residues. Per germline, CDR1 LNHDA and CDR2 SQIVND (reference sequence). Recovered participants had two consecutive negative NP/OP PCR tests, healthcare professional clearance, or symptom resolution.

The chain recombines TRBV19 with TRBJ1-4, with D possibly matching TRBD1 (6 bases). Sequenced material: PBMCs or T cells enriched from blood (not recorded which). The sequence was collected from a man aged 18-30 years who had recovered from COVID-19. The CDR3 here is CASSSLGASNEKLFF. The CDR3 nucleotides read TGTGCCAGTAGTTCACTGGGGGCGTCTAATGAAAAACTGTTTTTT.